This T cell receptor beta chain originates from a study of cytomegalovirus exposure and HLA in healthy donors. Study-level findings and limits: Most CMV-associated TCR beta chains appeared HLA-restricted in a later analysis.

To note about this clone: Its target is unknown.

The PCR was carried out with 60 Vbeta primers and 13 Jbeta primers. Sequencing used immunoSEQ multiplex PCR; TCRdb keeps in-frame clones, though not all of them. This sample has approximately 130,000 clones, with around 75% found just once. The V gene's germline CDR1 is SGHVS and CDR2 FNYEAQ. V lost 3 bases, J lost 7 bases, and 3 bases stayed unmatched. This CDR3 has 13 amino acids. The sample consisted of PBMCs. This clonotype originated in a man in his thirties or forties in good health and CMV-seronegative. The V gene is TRBV7-6, the J gene TRBJ1-5; TRBD1 agrees at 7 bases. DNA for the CDR3: TGTGCCAGCAGCTTGACAGGGAGACAGCCCCAGCATTTT. It encodes CASSLTGRQPQHF.